This is a list of T cell receptor beta chains from one sample in a study of glioma-infiltrating T cells. TCRdb fed the multiplex PCR reads into MiXCR, producing one record per CDR3 protein. The sample lists 150,000 or so distinct CDR3 sequences; around 42% were seen once. The sample comprised glioma tissue, nonneoplastic brain tissue, or PBMCs (not recorded which). These receptors were taken from a human donor with low-grade glioma or glioblastoma, undergoing nonglioma brain surgery, or in good health (not recorded which). The CDR3 runs from the conserved cysteine through the conserved F or W. A D gene is named only where the DNA matches it firmly. Rows may omit the clone size; those that give it use once, few, many or a size class.

clone size | D gene | J gene | V gene | CDR3 protein | CDR3 DNA
few | - | TRBJ2-5 | TRBV12-3/TRBV12-4 | CASSSRFQETQYF | TGTGCCAGCAGTTCTAGATTCCAAGAGACCCAGTACTTC
once | - | TRBJ1-2 | TRBV12-3/TRBV12-4 | CASSRPGSYGYTF | TGTGCCAGCAGTAGACCAGGGAGCTATGGCTACACCTTC
- | - | TRBJ2-1 | TRBV6-1 | CASRPTWDEQFF | TGTGCCAGCAGACCTACTTGGGATGAGCAGTTCTTC
few | TRBD1 | TRBJ2-5 | TRBV4-1 | CASSQENLPGQVFLLRETQYF | TGCGCCAGCAGCCAAGAAAATTTGCCGGGACAGGTGTTTCTCCTTCGGGAGACCCAGTACTTC
once | - | TRBJ2-7 | TRBV6-1 | CASRPGPNREQYF | TGTGCCAGCAGACCTGGACCGAACCGGGAGCAGTACTTC
- | TRBD2 | TRBJ2-1 | TRBV4-2 | CASSQELAVYNEQFF | TGTGCCAGCAGCCAAGAACTAGCGGTCTACAATGAGCAGTTCTTC
few | - | TRBJ2-7 | TRBV2 | CASSEGQGIDEQYF | TGTGCCAGCAGTGAAGGTCAGGGGATCGACGAGCAGTACTTC
- | - | TRBJ2-1 | TRBV29-1 | CSVEGLAESSYNEQFF | TGCAGCGTCGAAGGTCTAGCCGAGAGCTCCTACAATGAGCAGTTCTTC
- | TRBD2 | TRBJ2-1 | TRBV6-2/TRBV6-3 | CASSSHSGATDEQFF | TGTGCCAGCAGTTCCCATAGCGGGGCCACCGATGAGCAGTTCTTC
- | - | TRBJ2-7 | TRBV19 | CASSTSDGDAEQYF | TGTGCCAGTAGTACCTCGGACGGGGACGCGGAGCAGTACTTC
few | TRBD1 | TRBJ2-5 | TRBV19 | CASSIAGGGETQYF | TGTGCCAGTAGTATTGCAGGGGGCGGCGAGACCCAGTACTTC
few | - | TRBJ1-5 | TRBV7-2 | CASSLGVGDNQPQHF | TGTGCCAGCAGCTTAGGGGTGGGCGACAATCAGCCCCAGCATTTT
- | - | TRBJ1-6 | TRBV7-2 | CASSLVRGYSPLHF | TGTGCCAGCAGCTTAGTTCGGGGTTACTCACCCCTCCACTTT
- | - | TRBJ2-1 | TRBV4-1 | CASSQGGGVGMGYNEQLF | TGCGCCAGCAGCCAAGGAGGAGGGGTCGGAATGGGCTACAATGAGCAGCTCTTC
- | - | TRBJ1-1 | TRBV25-1 | CASRHGQGKAFF | TGTGCCAGCAGACACGGACAAGGTAAAGCTTTCTTT
few | TRBD2 | TRBJ2-3 | TRBV6-1 | CASSPGLAGSDTQYF | TGTGCCAGCAGCCCAGGACTAGCGGGGTCCGATACGCAGTATTTT
- | - | TRBJ2-5 | TRBV7-2 | CASSYAPDSQETQYF | TGTGCCAGCAGCTACGCGCCAGACAGCCAAGAGACCCAGTACTTC
few | TRBD2 | TRBJ2-7 | TRBV6-2/TRBV6-3 | CASSSGLAGGEQYF | TGTGCCAGCAGCTCCGGACTAGCGGGGGGCGAGCAGTACTTC
- | TRBD1 | TRBJ1-5 | TRBV28 | CASSPTDRRNQHQHF | TGTGCCAGCAGCCCCACGGACAGGAGGAATCAGCACCAGCATTTT
- | TRBD2 | TRBJ2-1 | TRBV6-1 | CASSQLAGAYNEQFF | TGTGCCAGCAGCCAGCTAGCGGGGGCCTACAATGAGCAGTTCTTC
- | - | TRBJ1-6 | TRBV10-1 | CASSPELYSPLHF | TGCGCCAGCAGTCCCGAGTTGTATTCACCCCTCCACTTT
- | - | TRBJ2-7 | TRBV2 | CASKREGDEQYF | TGTGCCAGCAAACGGGAAGGGGACGAGCAGTACTTC
- | - | TRBJ1-2 | TRBV6-1 | CASSARGSYTF | TGTGCCAGCAGCGCCAGGGGAAGCTACACCTTC
- | - | TRBJ2-7 | TRBV6-2/TRBV6-3 | CASIRNPINYGQYF | TGTGCCAGCATCCGGAACCCAATCAACTACGGTCAGTACTTC
few | - | TRBJ1-4 | TRBV7-2 | CASSLGGRTGRNEKLFF | TGTGCCAGCAGCTTAGGGGGCAGGACGGGGCGAAATGAAAAACTGTTTTTT
- | TRBD2 | TRBJ2-3 | TRBV20-1 | CSAVASGGSEYF | TGCAGTGCGGTAGCTAGCGGGGGCTCAGAGTATTTT
many | TRBD2 | TRBJ2-1 | TRBV12-3/TRBV12-4 | CASSFGGLGNEQFF | TGTGCCAGCAGTTTTGGGGGACTAGGCAATGAGCAGTTCTTC
few | TRBD2 | TRBJ2-3 | TRBV20-1 | CSAREASGFTDTQYF | TGCAGTGCTAGAGAGGCTAGCGGATTCACAGATACGCAGTATTTT
- | - | TRBJ2-7 | TRBV6-2/TRBV6-3 | CASSLPGSGSYEQYF | TGTGCCAGCAGTTTACCGGGATCGGGCTCCTACGAGCAGTACTTC
once | TRBD2 | TRBJ2-1 | TRBV27 | CASSPTSESTIF | TGTGCCAGCAGTCCGACTAGCGAGAGCACCATCTTC
- | - | TRBJ2-7 | TRBV20-1 | CSASTGTVDYEQYF | TGCAGTGCTAGTACCGGGACGGTTGACTACGAGCAGTACTTC
few | TRBD1 | TRBJ1-1 | TRBV7-9 | CASSPGTGYGGTEAFF | TGTGCCAGCAGCCCCGGGACAGGGTATGGGGGCACTGAAGCTTTCTTT
- | - | TRBJ1-5 | TRBV6-5 | CASSYRQTGPIHKPQHF | TGTGCCAGCAGTTATCGACAGACAGGCCCGATCCATAAGCCCCAGCATTTT
- | - | TRBJ2-7 | TRBV20-1 | CSTLDRISYEQYF | TGCAGTACTCTGGACAGAATCTCCTACGAGCAGTACTTC
few | TRBD1 | TRBJ1-2 | TRBV20-1 | CSARDAGQGFSYTF | TGCAGTGCTAGAGATGCGGGACAGGGCTTTAGCTACACCTTC
few | - | TRBJ2-3 | TRBV7-2 | CASSLGLGTDTQYF | TGTGCCAGCAGCTTAGGGCTCGGCACAGATACGCAGTATTTT
once | - | TRBJ1-5 | TRBV7-2 | CASSFNRGSNQPQHF | TGTGCCAGCAGCTTCAATCGAGGGTCCAATCAGCCCCAGCATTTT
medium-sized | - | TRBJ2-5 | TRBV3-1 | CASSGSLRVFQETQYF | TGTGCCAGCAGCGGATCCCTCAGGGTTTTTCAAGAGACCCAGTACTTC
- | - | TRBJ2-1 | TRBV7-8 | CASSLLGGVSYNEQFF | TGTGCCAGCAGCTTACTGGGGGGAGTATCCTACAATGAGCAGTTCTTC
- | TRBD2 | TRBJ2-3 | TRBV20-1 | CSAVGLAESTDPQYF | TGCAGTGCTGTGGGACTAGCGGAGAGTACAGATCCGCAGTATTTT
- | - | TRBJ1-3 | TRBV6-1 | CASSYRAASGNTIYF | TGTGCCAGCAGTTATCGGGCAGCCTCTGGAAACACCATATATTTT
few | TRBD2 | TRBJ2-5 | TRBV7-2 | CASSSGGGEETQYF | TGTGCCAGCAGCTCCGGGGGGGGAGAGGAGACCCAGTACTTC
many | - | TRBJ2-7 | TRBV27 | CASSLSYSGRGFEQYF | TGTGCCAGCAGTTTATCGTATTCGGGCCGCGGGTTCGAGCAGTACTTC
once | - | TRBJ2-1 | TRBV15 | CATSPRPNNEQFF | TGTGCCACCAGCCCTCGTCCCAACAATGAGCAGTTCTTC
- | - | TRBJ2-7 | TRBV6-1 | CASSPTRGLGEQYF | TGTGCCAGCAGTCCTACCCGGGGCCTAGGGGAGCAGTACTTC
- | - | TRBJ2-3 | TRBV11-2 | CASRDFPDTQYF | TGTGCCAGCAGGGACTTCCCAGATACGCAGTATTTT
few | TRBD2 | TRBJ2-7 | TRBV4-3 | CASSQELAGGGTYEQYF | TGCGCCAGCAGCCAAGAACTAGCGGGGGGAGGAACCTACGAGCAGTACTTC
few | TRBD2 | TRBJ2-3 | TRBV7-2 | CASSSSGESTDTQYF | TGTGCCAGCAGTTCGAGCGGGGAGAGTACAGATACGCAGTATTTT
- | - | TRBJ2-3 | TRBV7-3 | CFDDTQYF | TGTTTTGATGATACGCAGTATTTT
few | TRBD2 | TRBJ2-3 | TRBV7-9 | CASSLGAGGGTDTQYF | TGTGCCAGCAGCTTAGGAGCGGGAGGAGGCACAGATACGCAGTATTTT
- | - | TRBJ1-1 | TRBV4-1 | CASSQVLQGSEAFF | TGCGCCAGCAGCCAAGTCTTACAGGGTTCTGAAGCTTTCTTT